This paragraph reports one T cell receptor (beta chain). Its antigen is unidentified. Other DNA sequences in this specimen translate into the identical CDR3. The source of the sample is a study of T cell responses to AZD1222 COVID-19 vaccine. Study conclusions and caveats: The sample set comprised mostly white British donors with more females, and clonal diversity was possibly underestimated. Only a handful of individuals given AZD1222 were seropositive at baseline. Reports say nearly half of spike-specific TCRs go after unmutated variant regions. A rise in Spike-specific TCR breadth and depth followed two AZD1222 doses.

CDR3 length: 11 amino acids. V was clipped by 5 bases and J by 2 bases, with 3 bases between them. The data were produced by immunoSEQ multiplex PCR, yet TCRdb's version contains in-frame clones alone and is incomplete. The sample carries approximately 190,000 clones, about 92% recorded once. The sample consisted of peripheral blood, taken on day 0 of AZD1222 vaccination. This sequence was found in an adult in good health. The rearrangement links TRBV12-3 or TRBV12-4 to TRBJ2-5; D remains ambiguous. CDR3 sequence (DNA): TGTGCCAGCAGTCTGCAAGAGACCCAGTACTTC. This translates into CASSLQETQYF.